This T cell receptor (beta chain) came from a study of blood T cell repertoires in COVID-19. Across the whole study: Samples came from the United States, Italy and Spain, spanning acute and convalescent COVID-19. The analysed material was cDNA or gDNA that came from T cells, B-cell-depleted T cells, or PBMCs.

Generated by immunoSEQ multiplex PCR, the TCRdb table keeps only in-frame clones and is missing some. The data show around 180,000 clones, roughly 70% seen once. Only a few counts were recorded for this clone. V gave up 7 bases and J gave up 6 bases; unmatched junction bases: 11. The CDR3 totals 17 residues. Germline lookup yields CDR1 ENHRY and CDR2 SYGVKD. This TCR was sampled from a woman of 80 years or more with acute or convalescent COVID-19. Sequencing used peripheral blood. J is TRBJ2-3 and V is TRBV10-3, with 15 bases aligning to TRBD2. CDR3 sequence: CAITGAGTSGRTDTQYF. The CDR3 DNA follows: TGTGCCATCACCGGGGCCGGGACTAGCGGGAGGACGGATACGCAGTATTTT.